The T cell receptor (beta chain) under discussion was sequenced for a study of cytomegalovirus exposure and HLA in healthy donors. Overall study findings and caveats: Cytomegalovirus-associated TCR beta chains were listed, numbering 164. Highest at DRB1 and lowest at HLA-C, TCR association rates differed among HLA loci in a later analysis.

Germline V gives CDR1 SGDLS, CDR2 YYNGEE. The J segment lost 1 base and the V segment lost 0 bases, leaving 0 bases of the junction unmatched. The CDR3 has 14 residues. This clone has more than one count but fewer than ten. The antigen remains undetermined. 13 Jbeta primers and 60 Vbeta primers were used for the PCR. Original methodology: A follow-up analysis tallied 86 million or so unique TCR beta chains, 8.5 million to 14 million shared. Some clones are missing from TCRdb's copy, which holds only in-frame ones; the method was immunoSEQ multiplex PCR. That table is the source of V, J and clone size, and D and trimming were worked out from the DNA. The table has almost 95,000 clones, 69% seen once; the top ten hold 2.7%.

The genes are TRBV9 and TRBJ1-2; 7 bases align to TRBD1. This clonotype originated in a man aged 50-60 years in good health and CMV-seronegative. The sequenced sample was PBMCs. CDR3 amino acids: CASSVGQGNYGYTF. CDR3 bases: TGTGCCAGCAGCGTAGGACAGGGTAACTATGGCTACACCTTC.